The 19 T cell receptor beta chains below come from one sample, sequenced in a study of blood T cell repertoires in COVID-19. Sequenced by immunoSEQ multiplex PCR; TCRdb stores in-frame clones only, minus some. Among tens of thousands of clones listed, about 93% were seen once. Sequences were obtained from peripheral blood. These receptors all come from a human donor with active COVID-19. The donor label of this sample is uncertain.

This chain connects TRBV19 to TRBJ2-7; 8 bases agree with TRBD1. Germline V gene data show CDR1 as LNHDA and CDR2 as SQIVND (reference sequence). The length of the CDR3 is 19 residues. J was trimmed by 4 bases and V by 5 bases; bases with no gene match: 22. DNA of the CDR3: TGTGCCAGTAGTGAAGCCGGGACAGGTCGTGGGGCCTATCCATACGAGCAGTACTTC. This sequence encodes CASSEAGTGRGAYPYEQYF. The variable domain in full, with the rest retrieved from reference TRBV19 and TRBJ2-7, is DGGITQSPKYLFRKEGQNVTLSCEQNLNHDAMYWYRQDPGQGLRLIYYSQIVNDFQKGDIAEGYSVSREKKESFPLTVTSAQKNPTAFYLCASSEAGTGRGAYPYEQYFGPGTRLTVT.

The genes are TRBV7-9 and TRBJ2-5; D perhaps matches TRBD2 (6 bases). V lost 2 bases to trimming and J lost 1 base, with 11 bases between them. CDR3 size: 15 residues. CDR1 is SEHNR and CDR2 is FQNEAQ in the germline V gene (reference sequence). In DNA, the CDR3 is TGTGCCAGCAGCTTACAGTTCGGGGGCCAAGAGACCCAGTACTTC. This codes for CASSLQFGGQETQYF.

J is TRBJ1-6 and V is TRBV5-4; no clear D gene. The V end lost 4 bases, the J end lost 5 bases, and 13 bases lay between the germline ends. CDR1 is SGHNT and CDR2 is YYREEE in the germline V gene (reference sequence). The length of the CDR3 is 15 residues. The CDR3 region is CASSPDGRDNSPLHF. For the CDR3, the DNA is TGTGCCAGCAGCCCGGACGGGAGAGATAATTCACCCCTCCACTTT.

Only one count was recorded for this clone. J is TRBJ2-3 and V is TRBV5-4; D is possibly TRBD2 (6 bases). The V end was cut by 4 bases, the J end by 7 bases, with 10 bases between. This CDR3 is built from 12 residues. The V gene's germline CDR1 is SGHNT and CDR2 YYREEE (reference sequence). CDR3 residues: CASSGGAYTQYF. CDR3 nucleotide sequence: TGTGCCAGCAGCGGAGGGGCTTATACGCAGTATTTT.

The V gene is TRBV25-1, the J gene TRBJ1-4; possibly TRBD1 for D (5 bases). The CDR3 contains 15 residues. V was shortened by 2 bases and J by 0 bases, with 7 bases between the two germline ends. The germline gives CDR1 MGHDK, CDR2 SYGVNS. Here the CDR3 reads CASSEGGATNEKLFF. For the CDR3, the DNA is TGTGCCAGCAGTGAAGGGGGGGCAACTAATGAAAAACTGTTTTTT. The whole variable domain, filled in from reference TRBV25-1 and TRBJ1-4, reads EADIYQTPRYLVIGTGKKITLECSQTMGHDKMYWYQQDPGMELHLIHYSYGVNSTEKGDLSSESTVSRIRTEHFPLTLESARPSHTSQYLCASSEGGATNEKLFFGSGTQLSVL.

This chain connects TRBV6-2 or TRBV6-3 to TRBJ2-1; D gene ambiguous. Trimming shortened V by 7 bases and J by 2 bases, and 9 bases separated the two germline ends. Looked up from germline, CDR1 is MNHEY and CDR2 is SVGEGT. The CDR3 sequence is 13 residues long. This CDR3 reads CASIPSAYNEQFF. CDR3 coding DNA: TGTGCCAGCATCCCCAGTGCCTACAATGAGCAGTTCTTC.

The chain has TRBV10-3 and TRBJ2-7, with a weak D call TRBD2 (7 bases). Trimming pared 6 bases from V and 0 bases from J, leaving 15 bases between. Germline V CDR1 and CDR2: ENHRY, SYGVKD. The length of the CDR3 is 15 residues. The CDR3 here is CAISRGGEGSYEQYV. The CDR3 DNA reads TGTGCCATCAGCCGAGGGGGGGAGGGCTCCTACGAGCAGTACGTC.

The chain carries TRBV11-2 and TRBJ2-7; the match to TRBD1 covers 7 bases. The CDR3 loop spans 12 amino acids. Germline V gene sequence: CDR1 SGHAT, CDR2 FQNNGV. The V gene end was trimmed by 5 bases and the J gene end by 3 bases; junction bases not matched to a gene: 1. This CDR3 reads CASSRQGYEQYV. As DNA, the CDR3 is TGTGCCAGCAGCAGACAGGGCTACGAGCAGTACGTC.

The chain carries TRBV7-3 and TRBJ2-1, with 8 bases that match TRBD1. The length of the CDR3 is 15 residues. The V gene end was trimmed by 1 base and the J gene end by 10 bases; junction bases not matched to a gene: 9. The germline V gene has CDR1 SGHTA and CDR2 FQGTGA. The CDR3 loop is CASSLMGQGAGEQFF. The CDR3, as DNA: TGTGCCAGCAGCTTAATGGGGCAGGGGGCGGGAGAGCAGTTCTTC.

The J gene is TRBJ1-2, the V gene TRBV4-3; 11 bases agree with TRBD1. With 0 bases clipped from V and 4 bases from J, the junction kept 4 bases outside the gene matches. The CDR3 covers 16 residues. Looked up from germline, CDR1 is LGHNA and CDR2 is YSLEER. The CDR3 DNA reads as TGCGCCAGCAGCCAAGATAGGACAGGGGGCGGCTATGGCTACACCTTC. Translation: CASSQDRTGGGYGYTF.

This chain connects TRBV7-9 to TRBJ1-1, with D possibly TRBD1 on 5 matching bases. Trimming took off 3 bases at V and 4 bases at J, with 9 bases between the two ends. The CDR3 has 13 amino acids. Germline CDR1 is SEHNR and CDR2 is FQNEAQ (reference sequence). CDR3 in DNA: TGTGCCAGCAGCTTGGGGGAGGGCACTGAAGCTTTCTTT. This gives the protein CASSLGEGTEAFF.

The chain links TRBV18 to TRBJ2-7; perhaps TRBD2 as D (5 bases). The ends were cut back, 2 bases at V and 5 bases at J, with 19 bases in the middle. CDR1 KGHSH and CDR2 LQKENI come from the germline V gene. The CDR3 sequence is 16 residues long. CDR3 protein: CASSPVDGHEGNEQYF. In nucleotides, the CDR3 is TGTGCCAGCTCACCAGTCGACGGCCACGAGGGTAACGAGCAGTACTTC.

Only a few counts were recorded for this clone. The J gene is TRBJ1-3, the V gene TRBV10-3; 12 nucleotides align to TRBD1. V gave up 6 bases and J gave up 4 bases; unmatched junction bases: 7. Germline CDR1 is ENHRY and CDR2 is SYGVKD. The CDR3 contains 16 residues. As DNA, the CDR3 is TGTGCCATCAGGCCGGGACAGGGGGCCGACGGAAACACCATATATTTT. Amino acid sequence: CAIRPGQGADGNTIYF.

Many counts were recorded for this clone. This chain links TRBV5-6 with TRBJ1-3; D is unclear. The germline V and J ends were trimmed by 0 bases and 6 bases, with 10 bases remaining between them. The germline V gene encodes CDR1 SGHDT and CDR2 YYEEEE. The CDR3 is 14 amino acids. The CDR3: CASSLGSAENTIYF. CDR3 sequence (DNA): TGTGCCAGCAGCTTGGGGAGTGCTGAAAACACCATATATTTT.

This chain connects TRBV11-2 to TRBJ2-2; D perhaps matches TRBD2 (6 bases). V lost 5 bases and J 7 bases, leaving 14 bases between the germline ends. CDR1 and CDR2 (germline): SGHAT, FQNNGV. The CDR3 extends over 14 amino acids. CDR3 region: CASSTHQGGGELFF. The CDR3 DNA follows: TGTGCCAGCAGCACCCACCAGGGAGGCGGGGAGCTGTTTTTT.

This chain joins TRBV28 and TRBJ2-1; the match to TRBD2 covers 8 bases. V was clipped by 3 bases and J by 10 bases; unmatched bases: 11. This CDR3 contains 15 residues. Germline CDR1 is MDHEN and CDR2 is SYDVKM. This chain's CDR3 is CASSFVAGGVREQFF. As DNA, the CDR3 is TGTGCCAGCAGTTTCGTGGCGGGGGGAGTCAGGGAGCAGTTCTTC.

The rearrangement joins TRBV18 to TRBJ2-1; the D gene is possibly TRBD1 (6 bases). V lost 3 bases and J 0 bases, leaving 9 bases between the germline ends. CDR3 length: 15 amino acids. Germline values: CDR1 KGHSH, CDR2 LQKENI. The chain's CDR3 is CASSPEDSSYNEQFF. CDR3 sequence (DNA): TGTGCCAGCTCACCCGAGGACAGCTCCTACAATGAGCAGTTCTTC.

The rearrangement links TRBV6-6 to TRBJ1-1, with D possibly TRBD1 on 5 matching bases. CDR1 and CDR2 (germline): MNHNY, SVGAGI (reference sequence). The V gene lost 2 bases and the J gene lost 1 base, with 11 bases spanning the gap. The CDR3 loop spans 15 amino acids. This CDR3 is CASSYVGGGNTEAFF. CDR3 nucleotides: TGTGCCAGCAGTTACGTCGGGGGGGGGAACACTGAAGCTTTCTTT.

V is TRBV7-3 and J is TRBJ1-2, with 7 bases that match TRBD1. The J segment lost 0 bases and the V segment lost 2 bases, leaving 3 bases of the junction unmatched. This CDR3 has 15 residues. Germline values: CDR1 SGHTA, CDR2 FQGTGA. CDR3 loop: CASSLSGTANYGYTF. CDR3 sequence (DNA): TGTGCCAGCAGCTTATCCGGGACAGCTAACTATGGCTACACCTTC.